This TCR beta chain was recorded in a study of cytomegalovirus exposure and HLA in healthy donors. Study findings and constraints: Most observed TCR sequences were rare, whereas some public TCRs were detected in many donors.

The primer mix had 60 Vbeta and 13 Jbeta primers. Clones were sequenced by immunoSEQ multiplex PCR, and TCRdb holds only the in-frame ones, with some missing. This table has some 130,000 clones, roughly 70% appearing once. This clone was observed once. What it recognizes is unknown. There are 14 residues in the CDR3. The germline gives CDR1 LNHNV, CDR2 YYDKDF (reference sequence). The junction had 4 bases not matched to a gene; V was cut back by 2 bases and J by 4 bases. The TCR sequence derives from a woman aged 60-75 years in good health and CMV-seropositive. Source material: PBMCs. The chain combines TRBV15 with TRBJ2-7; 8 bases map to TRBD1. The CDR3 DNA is TGTGCCACCAGCAGACGGACAGGGAATTACGAGCAGTACTTC. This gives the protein CATSRRTGNYEQYF. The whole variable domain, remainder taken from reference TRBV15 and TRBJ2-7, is DAMVIQNPRYQVTQFGKPVTLSCSQTLNHNVMYWYQQKSSQAPKLLFHYYDKDFNNEADTPDNFQSRRPNTSFCFLDIRSPGLGDTAMYLCATSRRTGNYEQYFGPGTRLTVT.